This T cell receptor (beta chain) was captured in a study of T cell responses to AZD1222 COVID-19 vaccine. On the study more broadly: Pooled together were second doses at about 4 or about 12 weeks. Notes on the study in general: There were mostly white British donors and more females than males, and clonal diversity was possibly underestimated. Unmutated variant regions are reportedly the target of nearly half of TCRs that are spike-specific. Regions 160-218 and 743-854 dominated among vaccine-associated CD4 TCRs spanning spike.

On this clone itself: Antigen specificity is unknown.

The V and J ends lost 4 bases and 2 bases respectively, with 12 bases between them. This CDR3 has 14 residues. Germline values: CDR1 SGHRS, CDR2 YFSETQ. Profiled with immunoSEQ multiplex PCR; TCRdb holds only in-frame clones, not every one. The repertoire has more than 50,000 clones, 80% to 90% of them found once; the top ten carry 4% to 5%. The chain employs TRBV5-1 and TRBJ2-5; possibly TRBD1 for D (5 bases). The receptor was derived from an adult in good health. The sample consisted of peripheral blood, taken on day 0 of AZD1222 vaccination. The CDR3 is CASSRSGLQETQYF. Written as DNA, the CDR3 is TGCGCCAGCAGCCGATCAGGGTTACAAGAGACCCAGTACTTC. Looking up the rest from reference TRBV5-1 and TRBJ2-5 gives the full variable domain: KAGVTQTPRYLIKTRGQQVTLSCSPISGHRSVSWYQQTPGQGLQFLFEYFSETQRNKGNFPGRFSGRQFSNSRSEMNVSTLELGDSALYLCASSRSGLQETQYFGPGTRLLVL.